This TCR beta chain was sequenced during a study of T cells after yellow fever vaccination. TCRdb itself ran the 5' RACE reads through MiXCR, one entry per CDR3 protein. The table has hundreds of thousands of distinct CDR3 sequences, roughly 3.5% seen once; the top ten hold 23%. This CDR3 comprises 13 residues. Trimming shortened V by 1 base and J by 5 bases, and 9 bases separated the two germline ends. The V gene's germline CDR1 is SGDLS and CDR2 YYNGEE. Many counts were recorded for this clonotype. The sequence was obtained from a man between 18 and 29 years old who received the YFV17D yellow fever vaccine. Sequenced material: PBMCs, taken on the day of the yellow fever booster vaccination. The chain recombines TRBV9 with TRBJ2-5; D unclear. For the CDR3, the DNA is TGTGCCAGCAGCGTACTCCCCATGGAGACCCAGTACTTC. This gives the protein CASSVLPMETQYF.